This T cell receptor beta chain was captured in a study of T cells in Graves' hyperthyroidism and ophthalmopathy. Template material for amplifying TCR beta CDR3 regions consisted of RNA transcripts. The HTBI primer set drove a first-round RT-PCR of the TCR CDR3. TCRdb ran MiXCR on the multiplex PCR reads and lists one entry per CDR3 protein. Found here are 450,000 to 600,000 distinct CDR3 sequences, 13% to 15% of them singletons; the top ten hold approximately 13%. This clonotype was recorded many times. This CDR3 is built from 16 residues. Per germline, CDR1 SGHRS and CDR2 YFSETQ. Trimming stripped 3 bases from V and 4 bases from J, with 16 bases between.

The genes are TRBV5-1 and TRBJ2-2; D is unresolved. Source material: blood. The clonotype originates from a middle-aged woman with Graves' hyperthyroidism. In nucleotides, the CDR3 is TGCGCCAGCAGCTGGACCACAGACGTGGGCACCGGGGAGCTGTTTTTT. Its translation: CASSWTTDVGTGELFF.